This TCR beta chain emerged from a study of blood T cell repertoires in COVID-19. Study background: Samples representing acute and convalescent COVID-19 were sourced from the United States, Italy and Spain. T cells, B-cell-depleted T cells, or PBMCs supplied cDNA or gDNA.

This CDR3 is built from 17 residues. CDR1 and CDR2 from the germline V gene are SGHVS and FNYEAQ. With 0 bases clipped from V and 0 bases from J, the junction kept 5 bases outside the gene matches. The assay was immunoSEQ multiplex PCR, and TCRdb's table has in-frame clones only and misses some. The data hold around 78,000 clones, with 85% to 90% observed a single time. This receptor was identified in an older man with active or convalescent COVID-19. What was sequenced was peripheral blood. The genes are TRBV7-6 and TRBJ2-1, with 7 bases lining up with TRBD2. CDR3 in amino acids: CASSLAIGRSSYNEQFF. The CDR3 bases are TGTGCCAGCAGCTTAGCGATCGGGAGGAGCTCCTACAATGAGCAGTTCTTC.